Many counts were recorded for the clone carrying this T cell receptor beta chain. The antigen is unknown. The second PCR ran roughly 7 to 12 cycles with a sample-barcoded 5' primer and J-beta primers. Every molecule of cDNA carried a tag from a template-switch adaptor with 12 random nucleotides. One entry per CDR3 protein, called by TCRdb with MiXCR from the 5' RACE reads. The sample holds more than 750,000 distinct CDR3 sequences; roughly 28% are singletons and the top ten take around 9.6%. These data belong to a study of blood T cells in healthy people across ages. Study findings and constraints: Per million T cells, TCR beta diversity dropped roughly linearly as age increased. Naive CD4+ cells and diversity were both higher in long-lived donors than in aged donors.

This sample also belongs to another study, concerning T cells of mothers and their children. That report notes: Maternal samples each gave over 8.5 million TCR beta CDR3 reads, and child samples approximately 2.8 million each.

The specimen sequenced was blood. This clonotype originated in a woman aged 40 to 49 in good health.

This CDR3 is CAISESTRYADTQYF. The CDR3, as DNA: TGTGCCATCAGTGAGTCGACACGATATGCAGATACGCAGTATTTT. The V gene is TRBV10-3, the J gene TRBJ2-3; D is unresolved. Trimming left V 0 bases short and J 4 bases short, with 11 bases between. Germline lookup yields CDR1 ENHRY and CDR2 SYGVKD. The CDR3 has 15 residues.